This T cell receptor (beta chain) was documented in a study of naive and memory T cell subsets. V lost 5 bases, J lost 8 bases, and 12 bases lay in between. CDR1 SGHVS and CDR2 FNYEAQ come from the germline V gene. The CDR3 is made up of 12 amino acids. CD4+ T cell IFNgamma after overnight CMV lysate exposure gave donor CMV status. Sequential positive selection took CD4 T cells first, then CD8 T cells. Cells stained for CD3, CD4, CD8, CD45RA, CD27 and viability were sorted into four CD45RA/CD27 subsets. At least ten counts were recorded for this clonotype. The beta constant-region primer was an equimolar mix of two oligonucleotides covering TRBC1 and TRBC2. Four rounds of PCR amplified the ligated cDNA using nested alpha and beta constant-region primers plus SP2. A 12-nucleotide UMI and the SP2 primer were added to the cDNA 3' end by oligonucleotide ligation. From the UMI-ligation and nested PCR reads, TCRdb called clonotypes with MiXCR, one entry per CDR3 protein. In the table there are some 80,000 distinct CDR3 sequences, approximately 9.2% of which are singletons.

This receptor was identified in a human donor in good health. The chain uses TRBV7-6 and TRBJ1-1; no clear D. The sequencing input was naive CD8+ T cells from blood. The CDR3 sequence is CASSIVGREAFF. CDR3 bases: TGTGCCAGCAGCATAGTGGGTAGAGAAGCTTTCTTT.